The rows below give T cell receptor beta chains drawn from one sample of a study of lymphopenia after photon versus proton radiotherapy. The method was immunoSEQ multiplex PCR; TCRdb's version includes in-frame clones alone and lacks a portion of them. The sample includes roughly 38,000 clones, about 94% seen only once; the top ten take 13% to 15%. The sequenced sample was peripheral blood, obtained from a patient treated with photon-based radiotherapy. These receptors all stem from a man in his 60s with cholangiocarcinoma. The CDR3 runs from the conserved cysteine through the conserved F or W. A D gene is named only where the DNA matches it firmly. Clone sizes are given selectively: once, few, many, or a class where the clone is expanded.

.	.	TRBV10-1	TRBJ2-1	CASSESVGEPYNEQFF	TGCGCCAGCAGTGAGTCGGTGGGGGAGCCCTACAATGAGCAGTTCTTC
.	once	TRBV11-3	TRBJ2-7	CASSIQVPLFSYEQYF	TGTGCCAGCAGCATTCAGGTCCCACTCTTCTCCTACGAGCAGTACTTC
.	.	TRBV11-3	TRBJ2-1	CASSQTLGRGNSYNEQFF	TGTGCCAGCAGCCAGACCCTAGGGCGGGGTAACTCCTACAATGAGCAGTTCTTC
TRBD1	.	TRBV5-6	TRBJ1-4	CASVRTGGPEKLFF	TGTGCCAGCGTTCGGACAGGCGGCCCTGAAAAACTGTTTTTT
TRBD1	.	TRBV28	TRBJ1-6	CASSGGTANSPLHF	TGTGCCAGCAGTGGGGGGACAGCAAATTCACCCCTCCACTTT
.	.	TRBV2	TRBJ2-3	CASSVLTASTDTQYF	TGTGCCAGCAGTGTCCTAACAGCTAGCACAGATACGCAGTATTTT
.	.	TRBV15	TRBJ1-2	CATSLEGITGYTF	TGTGCCACCAGCCTCGAGGGTATTACAGGCTACACCTTC
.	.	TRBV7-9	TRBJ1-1	CASSKRQAVNTEAFF	TGTGCCAGCAGCAAACGACAGGCGGTGAACACTGAAGCTTTCTTT
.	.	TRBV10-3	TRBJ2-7	CAISPGVNEQYF	TGTGCCATCAGCCCAGGGGTAAACGAGCAGTACTTC
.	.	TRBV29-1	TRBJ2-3	CSVAPGLPTDTQYF	TGCAGCGTTGCGCCGGGACTCCCCACAGATACGCAGTATTTT
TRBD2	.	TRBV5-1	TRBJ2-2	CASSLGAGGNTGELFF	TGCGCCAGCAGCTTGGGAGCGGGGGGTAACACCGGGGAGCTGTTTTTT
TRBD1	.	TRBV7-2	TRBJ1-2	CASSLADRGSGYTF	TGTGCCAGCAGCTTAGCTGACAGGGGGAGCGGCTACACCTTC
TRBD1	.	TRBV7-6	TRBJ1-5	CASSLGDRGPSNQPQHF	TGTGCCAGCAGCTTAGGGGACAGGGGCCCAAGCAATCAGCCCCAGCATTTT
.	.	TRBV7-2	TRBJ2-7	CASSLQRKRYEQYF	TGTGCCAGCAGCTTACAGCGTAAGAGGTACGAGCAGTACTTC
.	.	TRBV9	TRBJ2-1	CASSVGGASRNEQFF	TGTGCCAGCAGCGTAGGTGGGGCCTCGAGGAATGAGCAGTTCTTC
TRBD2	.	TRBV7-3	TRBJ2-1	CASSLIASGPGVDEQFF	TGTGCCAGCAGCTTAATCGCTAGCGGACCAGGTGTAGATGAGCAGTTCTTC
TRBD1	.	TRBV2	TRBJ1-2	CASLATGGIYGYTF	TGTGCCAGCCTTGCGACAGGGGGCATCTATGGCTACACCTTC
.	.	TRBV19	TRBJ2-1	CASSIADTTNEQFF	TGTGCCAGTAGTATTGCAGATACTACCAATGAGCAGTTCTTC
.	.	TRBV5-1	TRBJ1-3	CASSPTASGNTIYF	TGCGCCAGCAGCCCCACAGCCTCTGGAAACACCATATATTTT
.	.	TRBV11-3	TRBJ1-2	CASSLGPLEGYTF	TGTGCCAGCAGCTTAGGACCTCTTGAGGGCTACACCTTC
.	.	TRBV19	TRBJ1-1	CASSRQDSLTEAFF	TGTGCCAGTAGTAGACAGGATAGTCTCACTGAAGCTTTCTTT
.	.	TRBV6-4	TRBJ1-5	CASSEHSNQPQHF	TGTGCCAGCAGTGAGCATAGCAATCAGCCCCAGCATTTT
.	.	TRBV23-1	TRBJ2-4	CASSQTRRDIQYF	TGCGCCAGCAGTCAGACACGGCGGGACATTCAGTACTTC
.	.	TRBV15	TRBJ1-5	CATSREFQPQHF	TGTGCCACCAGCAGAGAGTTTCAGCCCCAGCATTTT
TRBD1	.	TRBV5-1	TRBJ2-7	CASSPDRGDYEQYF	TGCGCCAGCAGCCCGGACAGGGGGGATTACGAGCAGTACTTC
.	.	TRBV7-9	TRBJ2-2	CASSVQGTGELFF	TGTGCCAGCAGCGTACAGGGCACCGGGGAGCTGTTTTTT
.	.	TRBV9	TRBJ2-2	CASSDREYNTGELFF	TGTGCCAGCAGCGACAGGGAATACAACACCGGGGAGCTGTTTTTT
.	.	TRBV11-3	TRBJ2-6	CASSSQRESGANVLTF	TGTGCCAGCAGCTCCCAAAGGGAATCTGGGGCCAACGTCCTGACTTTC
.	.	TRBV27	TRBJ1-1	CASSFSGGALLNTEAFF	TGTGCCAGCAGTTTCTCGGGGGGGGCCCTCCTGAACACTGAAGCTTTCTTT
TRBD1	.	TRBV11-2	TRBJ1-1	CASTRGQTTVERNTEAFF	TGTGCCAGCACCAGGGGACAGACCACAGTCGAGAGGAACACTGAAGCTTTCTTT
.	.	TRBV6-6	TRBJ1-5	CASSYLGSMQPQHF	TGTGCCAGCAGTTACTTGGGCTCCATGCAGCCCCAGCATTTT
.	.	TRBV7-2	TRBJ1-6	CASSWGYNSPLHF	TGTGCCAGCAGCTGGGGTTATAATTCACCCCTCCACTTT
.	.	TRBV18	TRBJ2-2	CASSPDGTGELFF	TGTGCCAGCTCACCGGACGGTACCGGGGAGCTGTTTTTT
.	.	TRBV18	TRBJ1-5	CASSRTDSNQPQHF	TGTGCCAGCTCACGGACAGATAGCAATCAGCCCCAGCATTTT
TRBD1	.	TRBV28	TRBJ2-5	CASSLTGGVKTQYF	TGTGCCAGCAGTTTGACAGGGGGGGTCAAGACCCAGTACTTC
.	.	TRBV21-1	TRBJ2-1	CASSPSWGGLVCNEQFF	TGTGCCAGCAGCCCTTCGTGGGGGGGGCTTGTCTGCAATGAGCAGTTCTTC
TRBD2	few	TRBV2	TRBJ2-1	CASTTPGGSNEQFF	TGTGCCAGCACTACTCCGGGGGGTAGTAATGAGCAGTTCTTC
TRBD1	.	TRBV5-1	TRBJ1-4	CASSEDRAFNEKLFF	TGCGCCAGCAGCGAGGACAGGGCCTTTAATGAAAAACTGTTTTTT
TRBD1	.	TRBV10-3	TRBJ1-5	CAISDPDRGYGGNQPQHF	TGTGCCATCAGTGACCCGGACAGGGGATATGGTGGCAATCAGCCCCAGCATTTT
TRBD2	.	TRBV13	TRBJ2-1	CASSSHSGGFGDNEQFF	TGTGCCAGCAGCTCGCATAGCGGGGGCTTTGGTGACAATGAGCAGTTCTTC
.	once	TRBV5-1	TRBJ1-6	CASSLDLQGISSYNSPLHF	TGCGCCAGCAGCTTGGACTTACAGGGAATAAGCTCCTATAATTCACCCCTCCACTTT
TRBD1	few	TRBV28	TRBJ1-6	CASSLSQGQGLNSPLHF	TGTGCCAGCAGTCTCTCACAAGGACAGGGTCTCAATTCACCCCTCCACTTT
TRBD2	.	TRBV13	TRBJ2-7	CASSNSGLAGTYEQYF	TGTGCCAGCAGCAACTCGGGACTAGCGGGAACATACGAGCAGTACTTC
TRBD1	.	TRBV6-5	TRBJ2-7	CASSSPGTVSYEQYF	TGTGCCAGCAGTAGCCCCGGGACAGTCTCCTACGAGCAGTACTTC
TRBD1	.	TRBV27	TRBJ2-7	CASSLRGDRGPSYEQYF	TGTGCCAGCAGTTTAAGGGGGGACAGGGGGCCTTCCTACGAGCAGTACTTC
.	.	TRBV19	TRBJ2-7	CASSIGLQWNEQYF	TGTGCCAGTAGTATAGGCCTCCAGTGGAACGAGCAGTACTTC
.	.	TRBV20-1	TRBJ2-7	CSARVGYEQYF	TGCAGTGCTAGAGTTGGGTACGAGCAGTACTTC
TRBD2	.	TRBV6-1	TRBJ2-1	CASSELAGQYNEQFF	TGTGCCAGCAGTGAACTAGCGGGACAGTACAATGAGCAGTTCTTC
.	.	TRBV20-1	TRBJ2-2	CSAKMGELFF	TGCAGTGCGAAGATGGGGGAGCTGTTTTTT
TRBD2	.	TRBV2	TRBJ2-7	CASSEVYEWGSGSLNSYEQYF	TGTGCCAGCAGTGAGGTTTATGAGTGGGGTAGCGGGAGTTTAAATTCCTACGAGCAGTACTTC
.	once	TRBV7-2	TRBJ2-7	CASSLVRDRNEQYF	TGTGCCAGCAGCTTAGTTAGGGACCGAAACGAGCAGTACTTC
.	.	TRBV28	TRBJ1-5	CASSLFLQYSNQPQHF	TGTGCCAGCAGTTTATTTCTACAGTATAGCAATCAGCCCCAGCATTTT
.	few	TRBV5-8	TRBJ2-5	CASSLVETQYF	TGTGCCAGCAGCTTGGTGGAGACCCAGTACTTC